Shown below are 6 T cell receptor beta chains from a single sample sequenced in a study of shared clonotypes between healthy human individuals. Sequencing was performed with immunoSEQ multiplex PCR; in TCRdb, only in-frame clones are kept and a portion is missing. The repertoire holds approximately 1.5 million clones, with just under 99% as singletons. The sequenced material came from naive CD4+ T cells sorted from blood. Subset meaning: CD45RA+ positively selected. The receptors stem from a man aged 25-45 years in good health.

The V gene is TRBV2, the J gene TRBJ1-2; no firm D call. The CDR3 runs 14 residues. Trimming cost V 2 bases and J 3 bases, with 10 bases left between them. Germline CDR1 reads SNHLY; CDR2 reads FYNNEI. CDR3 nucleotide sequence: TGTGCCAGCAGTGAATTAGGGTCAGACTATGGCTACACCTTC. It translates to CASSELGSDYGYTF.

This clone has a single count. The chain has TRBV7-2 and TRBJ2-1; D gene uncertain. Trimming left V 6 bases short and J 2 bases short, with 8 bases between. There are 13 residues in the CDR3. Germline V lookup: CDR1 SGHTA, CDR2 FQGNSA. The CDR3 nucleotides read TGTGCCAGCAGAGACCCTCCCTACAATGAGCAGTTCTTC. Amino acid sequence: CASRDPPYNEQFF.

The V call is TRBV7-9, the J call TRBJ1-2; D uncertain. V was cut by 5 bases and J by 2 bases, with 9 bases left in between. Germline V gene lookup returns CDR1 SEHNR and CDR2 FQNEAQ (reference sequence). The CDR3 is 13 residues long. As DNA, the CDR3 is TGTGCCAGCAGCCAAGGAGGAAACTATGGCTACACCTTC. Translated, it gives CASSQGGNYGYTF.

V gene TRBV28 combines with J gene TRBJ2-7; D is unclear. V lost 7 bases and J 3 bases, leaving 13 bases between the germline ends. The CDR3 sequence is 13 residues long. The germline V gene has CDR1 MDHEN and CDR2 SYDVKM. The CDR3 DNA sequence: TGTGCCAGCAAGTCAGGCGCCCTCTACGAGCAGTACTTC. Protein sequence: CASKSGALYEQYF.

V gene TRBV6-1 combines with J gene TRBJ2-1, with 13 bases aligning to TRBD2. Germline lookup yields CDR1 MNHNS and CDR2 SASEGT. After removal of 3 bases from V and 5 bases from J, the junction contained 4 bases not matched to a gene. The CDR3 spans 16 residues. The CDR3 sequence is CASSDAGTSGNNEQFF. The CDR3, as DNA: TGTGCCAGCAGTGATGCTGGGACTAGCGGGAACAATGAGCAGTTCTTC.

The V and J genes are TRBV12-5 and TRBJ2-5; D gene ambiguous. Germline CDR1 and CDR2: LGHNT and FRNRAP. The length of the CDR3 is 13 residues. The V gene lost 1 base and the J gene lost 5 bases, with 8 bases spanning the gap. In DNA, the CDR3 is TGTGCTAGTGGTTTGGGTTGGGGTGAGACCCAGTACTTC. Protein: CASGLGWGETQYF.